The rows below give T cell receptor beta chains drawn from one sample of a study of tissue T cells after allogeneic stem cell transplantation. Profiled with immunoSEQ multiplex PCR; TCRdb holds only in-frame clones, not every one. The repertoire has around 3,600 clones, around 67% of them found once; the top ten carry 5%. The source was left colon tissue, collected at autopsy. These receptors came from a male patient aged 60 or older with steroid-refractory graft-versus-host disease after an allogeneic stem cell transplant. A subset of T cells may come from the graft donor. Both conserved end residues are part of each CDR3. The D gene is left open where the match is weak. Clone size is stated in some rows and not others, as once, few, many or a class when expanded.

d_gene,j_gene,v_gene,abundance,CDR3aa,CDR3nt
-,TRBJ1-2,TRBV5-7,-,CASSLQGGYTF,TGTGCCAGCAGCTTGCAGGGAGGCTACACCTTC
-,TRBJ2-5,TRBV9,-,CASTRDGGSETQYF,TGTGCCAGCACACGGGACGGGGGTTCGGAGACCCAGTACTTC
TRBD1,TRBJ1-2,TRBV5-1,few,CASSLTGPANYGYTF,TGCGCCAGCAGCCTGACAGGGCCAGCTAACTATGGCTACACCTTC
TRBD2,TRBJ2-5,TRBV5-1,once,CASSPHPSGGASAETQYF,TGCGCCAGCAGCCCGCATCCTAGCGGGGGGGCATCAGCAGAGACCCAGTACTTC
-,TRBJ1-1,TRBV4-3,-,CASSQGAQDGTEAFF,TGCGCCAGCAGCCAAGGGGCTCAGGATGGCACTGAAGCTTTCTTT
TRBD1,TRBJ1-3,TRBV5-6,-,CASSLGDRGSGNTIYF,TGTGCCAGCAGCTTGGGGGACAGGGGCTCTGGAAACACCATATATTTT
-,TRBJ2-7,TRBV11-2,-,CASSQFWTHSTYEQYF,TGTGCCAGCAGCCAGTTCTGGACCCACTCCACTTACGAGCAGTACTTC
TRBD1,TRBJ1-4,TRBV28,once,CASSLSAQGTGYRGRLFF,TGTGCCAGCAGTTTATCTGCACAGGGGACAGGGTATAGAGGGAGACTGTTTTTT
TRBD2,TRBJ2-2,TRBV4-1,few,CASSHRVASGGVNGELFF,TGCGCCAGCAGCCACCGAGTGGCTAGCGGGGGGGTGAACGGGGAGCTGTTTTTT
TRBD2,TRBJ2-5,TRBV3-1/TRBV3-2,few,CASSVGTSGVETQYF,TGTGCCAGCAGTGTCGGGACTAGCGGGGTAGAGACCCAGTACTTC
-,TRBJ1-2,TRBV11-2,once,CASSPPLTEVYGYTF,TGTGCCAGCAGCCCGCCCTTGACGGAAGTCTATGGCTACACCTTC
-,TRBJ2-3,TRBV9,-,CASSLTITSTDTQYF,TGTGCCAGCAGTCTTACAATAACAAGCACAGATACGCAGTATTTT
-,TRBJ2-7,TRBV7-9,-,CASSPRTYEQYF,TGTGCCAGCAGCCCCCGAACTTACGAGCAGTACTTC
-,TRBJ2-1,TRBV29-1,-,CSVGGLDYNEQFF,TGCAGCGTTGGCGGTTTAGATTACAATGAGCAGTTCTTC
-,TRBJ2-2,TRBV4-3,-,CASSQEIGSNTGELFF,TGCGCCAGCAGCCAAGAGATCGGATCGAACACCGGGGAGCTGTTTTTT
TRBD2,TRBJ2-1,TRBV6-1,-,CASSESRMRGGNNEQFF,TGTGCCAGCAGTGAAAGTAGGATGCGGGGGGGGAACAATGAGCAGTTCTTC
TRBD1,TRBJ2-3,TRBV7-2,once,CASSLEQGRTQYF,TGTGCCAGCAGCTTAGAACAGGGGAGAACGCAGTATTTT
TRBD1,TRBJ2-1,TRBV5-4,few,CASSVDRGLINEQFF,TGTGCCAGCAGCGTCGACAGGGGGCTTATCAATGAGCAGTTCTTC
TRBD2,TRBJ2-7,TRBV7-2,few,CASSRPAGDGEQYF,TGTGCCAGCAGCCGGCCAGCGGGGGATGGCGAGCAGTACTTC
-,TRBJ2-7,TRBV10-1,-,CASSDGMGAEQYF,TGCGCCAGCAGTGATGGTATGGGGGCCGAGCAGTACTTC
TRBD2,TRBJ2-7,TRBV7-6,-,CASTTLAGGSSYEQYF,TGTGCCAGCACGACTCTAGCGGGGGGCAGCTCCTACGAGCAGTACTTC
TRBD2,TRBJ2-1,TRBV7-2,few,CASSLGSLAGGHEQFF,TGTGCCAGCAGCTTAGGATCACTAGCGGGGGGGCATGAGCAGTTCTTC
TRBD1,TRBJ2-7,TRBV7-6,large,CASSFLAPQRTGTYEQYF,TGTGCCAGCAGCTTCCTAGCCCCCCAGAGGACAGGGACCTACGAGCAGTACTTC
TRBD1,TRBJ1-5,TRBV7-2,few,CASSPGQGGYQPQHF,TGTGCCAGCAGTCCCGGACAGGGAGGTTATCAGCCCCAGCATTTT
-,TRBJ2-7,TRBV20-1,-,CSAKTYEQYF,TGCAGTGCCAAAACCTACGAGCAGTACTTC
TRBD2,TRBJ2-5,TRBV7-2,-,CASSLVRTSGGAGKTQYF,TGTGCCAGCAGCTTAGTTCGGACTAGCGGGGGGGCCGGGAAGACCCAGTACTTC
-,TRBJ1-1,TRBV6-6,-,CASSYLPNTEAFF,TGTGCCAGCAGTTATCTTCCGAACACTGAAGCTTTCTTT
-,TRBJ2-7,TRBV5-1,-,CASNRDSAYEQYF,TGCGCCAGCAATCGGGACTCCGCCTACGAGCAGTACTTC
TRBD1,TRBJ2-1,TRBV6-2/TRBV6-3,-,CASSSGQSYNEQFF,TGTGCCAGCAGCTCGGGACAGTCCTACAATGAGCAGTTCTTC
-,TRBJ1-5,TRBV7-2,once,CASSSAGGRDQPQHF,TGTGCCAGCAGCTCCGCGGGGGGGAGGGATCAGCCCCAGCATTTT
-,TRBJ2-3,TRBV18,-,CASSKRRTDSTDTQYF,TGTGCCAGCTCAAAGAGAAGAACCGATAGCACAGATACGCAGTATTTT
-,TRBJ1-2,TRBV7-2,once,CASSLGGPNYGYTF,TGTGCCAGCAGCTTAGGCGGCCCTAACTATGGCTACACCTTC
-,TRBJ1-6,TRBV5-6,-,CASSFGFSSYNSPLHF,TGTGCCAGCAGCTTCGGGTTCAGCTCCTATAATTCACCCCTCCACTTT
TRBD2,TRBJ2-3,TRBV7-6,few,CASSPSSGGGSDTQYF,TGTGCCAGCAGCCCCTCCTCCGGGGGGGGGTCAGATACGCAGTATTTT
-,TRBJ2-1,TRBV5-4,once,CASSLGGNEQFF,TGTGCCAGCAGCCTTGGGGGAAATGAGCAGTTCTTC
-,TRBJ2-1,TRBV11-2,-,CASSFGLSTYNEQFF,TGTGCCAGCAGCTTTGGACTGTCAACCTACAATGAGCAGTTCTTC
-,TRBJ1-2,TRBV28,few,CASSPSVPGYTF,TGTGCCAGCAGTCCCTCGGTGCCTGGCTACACCTTC
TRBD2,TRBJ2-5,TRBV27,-,CASSHGGTLGETQYF,TGTGCCAGCAGCCACGGGGGGACCCTCGGGGAGACCCAGTACTTC
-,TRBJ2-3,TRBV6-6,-,CASSLTGTSTDTQYF,TGTGCCAGCAGTCTGACAGGAACTAGCACAGATACGCAGTATTTT
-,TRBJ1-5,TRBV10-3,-,CAIRAGDYQPQHF,TGTGCCATCAGGGCAGGGGATTATCAGCCCCAGCATTTT
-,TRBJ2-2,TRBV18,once,CASSPGLKGELFF,TGTGCCAGCTCACCAGGATTGAAAGGGGAGCTGTTTTTT
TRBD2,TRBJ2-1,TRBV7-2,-,CASSEGLAGVNEQFF,TGTGCCAGCAGCGAGGGACTAGCGGGGGTCAATGAGCAGTTCTTC
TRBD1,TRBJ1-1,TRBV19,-,CATLTRKGQGKTGGTEAFF,TGTGCCACCCTTACGCGAAAGGGACAGGGAAAAACGGGCGGTACTGAAGCTTTCTTT
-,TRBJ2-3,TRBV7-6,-,CASSYGVGTDTQYF,TGTGCCAGCAGCTATGGGGTTGGCACAGATACGCAGTATTTT
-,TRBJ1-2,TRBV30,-,CAWSAGRLGAGYTF,TGTGCCTGGAGTGCGGGACGCCTTGGTGCAGGCTACACCTTC
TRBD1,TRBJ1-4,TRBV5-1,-,CASSLAGTHSTRDSNEKLFF,TGCGCCAGCAGCTTGGCTGGGACACACTCTACCCGGGACAGTAATGAAAAACTGTTTTTT
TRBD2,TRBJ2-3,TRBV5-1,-,CASSKRGEGTDTQYF,TGCGCCAGCAGCAAGCGGGGAGAAGGCACAGATACGCAGTATTTT
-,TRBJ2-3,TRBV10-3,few,CAISGGPDTQYF,TGTGCCATCAGTGGGGGCCCAGATACGCAGTATTTT
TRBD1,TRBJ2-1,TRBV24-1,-,CATAGDREKVF,TGTGCCACCGCGGGGGACAGGGAGAAAGTCTTC